The 4 T cell receptor beta chains below all came from one sample that was sequenced in a study of T cells in localized non-small cell lung cancer. TCRdb keeps only in-frame clones here, not all; method: immunoSEQ multiplex PCR. Here the sample spans fewer than 30,000 clones, 85% to 90% being singletons. The specimen comprised PBMCs, sampled before any cancer treatment. The receptor set was obtained from a man aged 40 to 70 with stage II lung adenocarcinoma.

This sequence joins TRBV5-6 and TRBJ1-1; D gene uncertain. The CDR3 is made up of 16 amino acids. V was cut by 0 bases and J by 2 bases, with 14 bases left in between. The germline V gene has CDR1 SGHDT and CDR2 YYEEEE. The CDR3 region is CASSLEGSSYNTEAFF. The CDR3, as DNA: TGTGCCAGCAGCTTGGAGGGCAGCAGTTACAACACTGAAGCTTTCTTT.

V is TRBV30 and J is TRBJ2-3; 10 bases agree with TRBD2. Germline trimming cut 2 bases from V and 2 bases from J; bases unmatched to any gene: 4. The CDR3 is 15 amino acids. Germline V lookup: CDR1 GTSNPN, CDR2 SVGIG (reference sequence). DNA for the CDR3: TGTGCCTGGAGTCGGACTAGCGGCCACACAGATACGCAGTATTTT. It codes for CAWSRTSGHTDTQYF.

The rearrangement links TRBV7-9 to TRBJ2-1; D possibly corresponds to TRBD2 (6 bases). The V end lost 1 base, the J end lost 5 bases, and 12 bases lay between the germline ends. CDR3 length: 15 amino acids. Germline CDR1 SEHNR, CDR2 FQNEAQ (reference sequence). The CDR3 loop reads CASSLGGAPNNEQFF. CDR3 in DNA: TGTGCCAGCAGCTTAGGCGGGGCCCCAAACAATGAGCAGTTCTTC.

V is TRBV5-8 and J is TRBJ1-2, with D possibly matching TRBD1 (6 bases). CDR1 and CDR2 from the germline V gene are SGHTS and YDEGEE. V was pared by 3 bases and J by 8 bases, with 17 bases between. CDR3 length: 14 amino acids. The CDR3 DNA is TGTGCCAGCAGCTGGGGAGACAGGATAAACGGCTACACCTTC. Its translation: CASSWGDRINGYTF.